A selection of T cell receptor beta chains follows, all from one sample in a study of T cell responses to AZD1222 COVID-19 vaccine. Only in-frame clones appear in the TCRdb table, and some are missing; sequencing was by immunoSEQ multiplex PCR. The data contain around 99,000 clones, about 90% of them singletons. Source: peripheral blood, taken 28 days after the second AZD1222 dose. All receptors come from an adult who received the AZD1222 COVID-19 vaccine. Both conserved end residues are part of each CDR3. The order of the fields is D gene, J gene, V gene, clone size, CDR3 protein, CDR3 DNA. A D gene is named only where the DNA matches it firmly. Size is omitted from some rows. Given values are once, few, many or a class for expanded clones.

>TRBD1|TRBJ1-2|TRBV5-1|NA
CASSSGTDYGYTF
TGCGCCAGCAGCTCCGGGACAGACTATGGCTACACCTTC
>NA|TRBJ2-7|TRBV10-3|NA
CAISEGQDLTYEQYF
TGTGCCATCAGTGAGGGGCAGGACCTAACCTACGAGCAGTACTTC
>NA|TRBJ2-1|TRBV7-6|NA
CASSPRGGLGREQFF
TGTGCCAGCAGCCCAAGGGGTGGTTTAGGGCGTGAGCAGTTCTTC
>NA|TRBJ2-3|TRBV28|NA
CASRTTRTSTDTQYF
TGTGCCAGCAGAACGACTAGAACAAGCACAGATACGCAGTATTTT
>NA|TRBJ1-1|TRBV4-1|NA
CASSHSGTVNTEAFF
TGCGCCAGCAGCCATTCCGGGACTGTGAACACTGAAGCTTTCTTT
>TRBD2|TRBJ2-5|TRBV19|NA
CASSPPGAGGQETQYF
TGTGCCAGTAGTCCGCCCGGAGCGGGGGGGCAAGAGACCCAGTACTTC
>NA|TRBJ1-2|TRBV30|NA
CAWNARYGYTF
TGTGCCTGGAACGCCCGGTATGGCTACACCTTC
>NA|TRBJ2-2|TRBV12-3/TRBV12-4|once
CASRQTTGELFF
TGTGCCAGCAGACAGACCACCGGGGAGCTGTTTTTT
>NA|TRBJ1-2|TRBV24-1|NA
CATNDGYGYTF
TGTGCCACCAATGACGGCTATGGCTACACCTTC
>TRBD1|TRBJ1-2|TRBV19|NA
CASSSTGDYGYTF
TGTGCCAGTAGTTCGACAGGGGACTATGGCTACACCTTC
>TRBD1|TRBJ1-1|TRBV19|NA
CASSLTGRNTEAFF
TGTGCCAGTAGTTTGACAGGGAGAAACACTGAAGCTTTCTTT
>NA|TRBJ1-1|TRBV13|once
CASSLGGILHTEAFF
TGTGCCAGCAGCCTAGGGGGGATCTTACACACTGAAGCTTTCTTT
>NA|TRBJ2-4|TRBV6-5|few
CASSPRGVENIQYF
TGTGCCAGCAGTCCCCGAGGGGTAGAAAACATTCAGTACTTC
>NA|TRBJ2-5|TRBV30|NA
CAWRDPGDGQETQYF
TGTGCCTGGAGGGATCCAGGGGATGGCCAAGAGACCCAGTACTTC
>NA|TRBJ2-1|TRBV6-6|NA
CASSYSSSAVYEQFF
TGTGCCAGCAGTTACTCGAGTTCTGCGGTGTATGAGCAGTTCTTC
>NA|TRBJ2-3|TRBV13|NA
CASSLGDISSTDTQYF
TGTGCCAGCAGCTTAGGGGACATTTCTAGCACAGATACGCAGTATTTT
>NA|TRBJ1-6|TRBV18|once
CASSPGRNSPLHF
TGTGCCAGCTCACCGGGACGTAATTCACCCCTCCACTTT